The 19 T cell receptor beta chains listed next were all sequenced from one sample in a study of cytomegalovirus exposure and HLA in healthy donors. The PCR employed 60 Vbeta primers together with 13 Jbeta primers. TCRdb keeps only in-frame clones here, not all; method: immunoSEQ multiplex PCR. The sample lists tens of thousands of clones; roughly 80% were seen once. The source material was PBMCs. These receptors originate from a man in his sixties in good health and CMV-seropositive.

The chain combines TRBV5-1 with TRBJ2-1; 11 bases map to TRBD2. This CDR3 contains 15 residues. Germline V gene sequence: CDR1 SGHRS, CDR2 YFSETQ. The V segment lost 2 bases and the J segment 8 bases; nucleotides outside the gene matches: 6. The CDR3 protein is CASSFIAGGPDEQFF. CDR3 sequence (DNA): TGCGCCAGCAGCTTCATAGCGGGGGGGCCCGATGAGCAGTTCTTC. Variable domain in full (rest from reference TRBV5-1 and TRBJ2-1): KAGVTQTPRYLIKTRGQQVTLSCSPISGHRSVSWYQQTPGQGLQFLFEYFSETQRNKGNFPGRFSGRQFSNSRSEMNVSTLELGDSALYLCASSFIAGGPDEQFFGPGTRLTVL.

The chain combines TRBV20-1 with TRBJ1-1; D unresolved. CDR1 is DFQATT and CDR2 is SNEGSKA in the germline V gene (reference sequence). The CDR3 sequence is 11 residues long. V lost 5 bases to trimming and J lost 0 bases, with 4 bases between them. CDR3 coding DNA: TGCAGTGCTGTTATGAACACTGAAGCTTTCTTT. Its protein product is CSAVMNTEAFF.

The chain combines TRBV5-8 with TRBJ2-1, with TRBD1 matching 9 bases. Unmatched junction bases numbered 6, after V lost 3 bases and J lost 2 bases. Germline V gene lookup returns CDR1 SGHTS and CDR2 YDEGEE. This CDR3 contains 16 residues. CDR3 bases: TGTGCCAGCAGCTGGGTCGGGACAGGGCCCTACAATGAGCAGTTCTTC. This gives the protein CASSWVGTGPYNEQFF.

The chain is built from TRBV19 and TRBJ2-2; tentative D call: TRBD1 (7 bases). V lost 9 bases to trimming and J lost 1 base, with 12 bases between them. There are 14 residues in the CDR3. CDR1 and CDR2 from the germline V gene are LNHDA and SQIVND (reference sequence). Here the CDR3 DNA reads TGTGCCAGCAGACAGGGAGGGAACACCGGGGAGCTGTTTTTT. Translated, it gives CASRQGGNTGELFF.

The chain is built from TRBV19 and TRBJ2-1, with D perhaps TRBD2 (5 bases). The germline V and J ends were trimmed by 5 bases and 7 bases, with 21 bases remaining between them. The CDR3 sequence is 16 residues long. CDR1 and CDR2 (germline): LNHDA, SQIVND (reference sequence). DNA for the CDR3: TGTGCCAGTAGTCCAGAGGGTAGCTGGTCTAATAATGAGCAGTTCTTC. Translating it yields CASSPEGSWSNNEQFF. The variable domain in full, with the rest retrieved from reference TRBV19 and TRBJ2-1, is DGGITQSPKYLFRKEGQNVTLSCEQNLNHDAMYWYRQDPGQGLRLIYYSQIVNDFQKGDIAEGYSVSREKKESFPLTVTSAQKNPTAFYLCASSPEGSWSNNEQFFGPGTRLTVL.

The genes are TRBV27 and TRBJ2-1, with D unclear. Germline CDR1 is MNHEY and CDR2 is SMNVEV (reference sequence). The CDR3 contains 14 residues. V lost 5 bases to trimming and J lost 6 bases, with 14 bases between them. CDR3 in amino acids: CASSPNLPGNEQFF. CDR3 DNA sequence: TGTGCCAGCAGTCCGAACTTGCCAGGCAATGAGCAGTTCTTC.

The J gene is TRBJ2-3, the V gene TRBV11-3; tentatively, D is TRBD2 (6 bases). V lost 3 bases and J 5 bases, leaving 12 bases between the germline ends. There are 14 residues in the CDR3. Germline CDR1 reads SGHNT; CDR2 reads YENEEA. CDR3 DNA: TGTGCCAGCAGCTTGCGGGATGAGGGAGATACGCAGTATTTT. Translated, it gives CASSLRDEGDTQYF.

The chain carries TRBV4-2 and TRBJ2-1; 11 bases match TRBD2. Germline values: CDR1 LGHNA, CDR2 YNFKEQ. CDR3 length: 17 residues. Trimming cost V 0 bases and J 4 bases; bases outside gene matches: 5. CDR3 loop: CASSQDGTSGLYNEQFF. The CDR3 nucleotides are TGTGCCAGCAGCCAAGACGGGACTAGCGGATTGTACAATGAGCAGTTCTTC.

This sequence joins TRBV19 and TRBJ1-1, with D possibly being TRBD1 (5 bases). The CDR3 length is 13 residues. Germline V gives CDR1 LNHDA, CDR2 SQIVND (reference sequence). Trimming removed 8 bases at V and 6 bases at J, with 16 bases between. This CDR3 is CASSPGGVAEAFF. The DNA of the CDR3 is TGTGCCAGTTCACCGGGGGGGGTAGCTGAAGCTTTCTTT.

The rearrangement uses TRBV19 and TRBJ2-7; 7 bases line up with TRBD1. This CDR3 region has 14 residues. Germline V gene lookup returns CDR1 LNHDA and CDR2 SQIVND (reference sequence). J lost 2 bases, V lost 3 bases, and 4 bases had no gene match. The chain's CDR3 is CASSIRQGAYEQYF. In DNA, the CDR3 is TGTGCCAGTAGTATCAGACAGGGTGCCTACGAGCAGTACTTC. Combining the CDR3 with reference TRBV19 and TRBJ2-7 gives the whole variable domain DGGITQSPKYLFRKEGQNVTLSCEQNLNHDAMYWYRQDPGQGLRLIYYSQIVNDFQKGDIAEGYSVSREKKESFPLTVTSAQKNPTAFYLCASSIRQGAYEQYFGPGTRLTVT.

The J gene is TRBJ1-1, the V gene TRBV18, with 10 bases aligning to TRBD1. The V gene's germline CDR1 is KGHSH and CDR2 LQKENI. Trimming at V came to 4 bases and at J to 1 base, leaving 3 bases not matched to a gene. The CDR3 runs 15 residues. The CDR3 loop reads CASSLRTGGNTEAFF. CDR3 DNA sequence: TGTGCCAGCTCACTTAGGACAGGGGGGAACACTGAAGCTTTCTTT.

The CDR3 DNA is TGTGCCAGCAGCACCCAGGGGTTGCTTGGCACAGATACGCAGTATTTT. This sequence encodes CASSTQGLLGTDTQYF. The chain joins TRBV11-2 to TRBJ2-3, with a weak D call TRBD1 (6 bases). CDR1 SGHAT and CDR2 FQNNGV come from the germline V gene. The CDR3 length is 16 residues. V was shortened by 5 bases and J by 1 base, with 16 bases between the two germline ends.

This chain links TRBV19 with TRBJ1-1; D is possibly TRBD1 (5 bases). The CDR3 totals 15 residues. Trimming removed 3 bases at V and 0 bases at J, with 11 bases between. CDR1 is LNHDA, CDR2 SQIVND, per germline (reference sequence). In DNA form, the CDR3 reads TGTGCCAGTAGTATCAGGGCGCAGTTGAACACTGAAGCTTTCTTT. This translates into CASSIRAQLNTEAFF.

The CDR3 DNA is TGTGCCAGCAGCTCGGATTTACTAGCGGGGTCCTACGAGCAGTACTTC. It translates to CASSSDLLAGSYEQYF. The chain employs TRBV27 and TRBJ2-5, with 10 positions matching TRBD2. The J call is uncertain, as TRBJ2-7 better fits the DNA end. The CDR3 has 16 residues. CDR1 is MNHEY and CDR2 is SMNVEV in the germline V gene (reference sequence).

This rearrangement joins TRBV5-4 to TRBJ2-7; 7 bases are a match to TRBD1. V lost 2 bases, J lost 1 base, and 6 bases stayed unmatched. The CDR3 consists of 15 residues. The germline V gene has CDR1 SGHNT and CDR2 YYREEE (reference sequence). CDR3 sequence reads: CASSFPGQRSYEQYF. The CDR3 coding sequence is TGTGCCAGCAGCTTCCCGGGACAGAGGTCCTACGAGCAGTACTTC. The whole variable domain, filled in from reference TRBV5-4 and TRBJ2-7, reads ETGVTQSPTHLIKTRGQQVTLRCSSQSGHNTVSWYQQALGQGPQFIFQYYREEENGRGNFPPRFSGLQFPNYSSELNVNALELDDSALYLCASSFPGQRSYEQYFGPGTRLTVT.

J is TRBJ2-5 and V is TRBV7-9; 10 positions match TRBD2. Unmatched junction bases numbered 5, after V lost 5 bases and J lost 2 bases. Germline values: CDR1 SEHNR, CDR2 FQNEAQ (reference sequence). The CDR3 runs 15 residues. DNA for the CDR3: TGTGCCAGCAGCCCAGCGGGGGGGGCTCAAGAGACCCAGTACTTC. It codes for CASSPAGGAQETQYF. The full variable domain, with the rest looked up from reference TRBV7-9 and TRBJ2-5, is DTGVSQNPRHKITKRGQNVTFRCDPISEHNRLYWYRQTLGQGPEFLTYFQNEAQLEKSRLLSDRFSAERPKGSFSTLEIQRTEQGDSAMYLCASSPAGGAQETQYFGPGTRLLVL.

This sequence joins TRBV5-1 and TRBJ2-1, with 10 bases aligning to TRBD2. The CDR3 spans 20 residues. With 3 bases clipped from V and 0 bases from J, the junction kept 15 bases outside the gene matches. From germline, CDR1 is SGHRS and CDR2 YFSETQ. CDR3 nucleotide sequence: TGCGCCAGCAGCTCAATTATAGAACGACTAGCGGGTTTCTCCTACAATGAGCAGTTCTTC. Protein product: CASSSIIERLAGFSYNEQFF.

The chain has TRBV2 and TRBJ1-2; tentative D call: TRBD1 (5 bases). The CDR3 length is 14 residues. Trimming stripped 6 bases from V and 2 bases from J, with 13 bases between. CDR1 and CDR2 from the germline V gene are SNHLY and FYNNEI. The CDR3, as DNA: TGTGCCAGCAGCCAACAGGCGGTAAACTATGGCTACACCTTC. Amino acids: CASSQQAVNYGYTF.

The gene calls are TRBV27 and TRBJ1-3, with TRBD1 matching 8 bases. Germline values: CDR1 MNHEY, CDR2 SMNVEV (reference sequence). Trimming removed 4 bases from V and 4 bases from J; junction bases left unmatched: 3. CDR3 length: 14 amino acids. The CDR3: CASSSTGVGNTIYF. Written as DNA, the CDR3 is TGTGCCAGCAGTTCGACAGGGGTGGGAAACACCATATATTTT.